A selection of T cell receptor beta chains follows, all from one sample in a study of blood T cells in healthy people across ages. Each CDR3 protein is one row after TCRdb ran MiXCR on the 5' RACE reads. In the table there are around 990,000 distinct CDR3 sequences, roughly 24% of which are singletons. These data also formed part of another study, on T cells of mothers and their children.

The material sequenced was blood. These receptors were obtained from a girl between 2 and 10 years old in good health. Each CDR3 is given with its conserved first and last residue. D genes are given only for firm matches. Rows give clone size only sometimes, using once, few, many, or a class for an expanded clone.

V gene	clone size	J gene	D gene	CDR3 protein	CDR3 DNA
TRBV7-2	few	TRBJ2-2	NA	CASSLGWGMNTGELFF	TGTGCCAGCAGCTTAGGTTGGGGGATGAACACCGGGGAGCTGTTTTTT
TRBV9	NA	TRBJ2-5	TRBD2	CASSVGGLGLETQYF	TGTGCCAGCAGCGTAGGGGGACTAGGTTTGGAGACCCAGTACTTC
TRBV7-2	few	TRBJ2-6	NA	CASSDRQAGANVLTF	TGTGCCAGCAGCGACAGACAGGCAGGGGCCAACGTCCTGACTTTC
TRBV29-1	few	TRBJ2-7	TRBD2	CSVEDQPGLAGEQYF	TGCAGCGTTGAAGATCAGCCGGGACTAGCGGGCGAGCAGTACTTC
TRBV7-9	NA	TRBJ2-5	TRBD1	CASSGNRGQVTQYF	TGTGCCAGCAGCGGAAACAGGGGGCAGGTGACCCAGTACTTC
TRBV27	NA	TRBJ1-4	NA	CASSQQDQGEKLFF	TGTGCCAGCAGCCAACAGGACCAGGGGGAAAAACTGTTTTTT
TRBV18	few	TRBJ2-5	NA	CASSPTTEETQYF	TGTGCCAGCTCACCAACGACGGAAGAGACCCAGTACTTC
TRBV5-1	few	TRBJ2-5	NA	CASSLGRAMGETQYF	TGCGCCAGCAGCTTGGGCCGGGCTATGGGGGAGACCCAGTACTTC
TRBV4-1	NA	TRBJ1-4	NA	CASSLFSFFDRDEKLFF	TGCGCCAGCAGCCTTTTCTCCTTTTTTGACAGAGATGAAAAACTGTTTTTT
TRBV5-1	NA	TRBJ2-7	TRBD2	CASSLAQREYDEQYF	TGCGCCAGCAGCTTGGCCCAGCGGGAGTACGACGAGCAGTACTTC
TRBV7-9	NA	TRBJ2-2	NA	CASSATFGTPNTGELFF	TGTGCCAGCAGCGCTACTTTCGGGACACCGAACACCGGGGAGCTGTTTTTT
TRBV7-8	NA	TRBJ2-1	NA	CASSPHIPEQFF	TGTGCCAGCAGCCCGCATATCCCCGAGCAGTTCTTC
TRBV20-1	few	TRBJ2-7	NA	CSARESGGNYEQYF	TGCAGTGCTAGAGAATCCGGGGGCAACTACGAGCAGTACTTC
TRBV9	NA	TRBJ1-5	NA	CASSVEDGHQPQHF	TGTGCCAGCAGCGTAGAGGACGGGCATCAGCCCCAGCATTTT
TRBV5-1	NA	TRBJ2-1	NA	CASSFIRDNEQFF	TGCGCCAGCAGCTTCATCAGGGACAATGAGCAGTTCTTC
TRBV20-1	NA	TRBJ2-5	NA	CSARASGVPTLKETQYF	TGCAGTGCTAGAGCATCAGGGGTTCCAACCTTAAAAGAGACCCAGTACTTC
TRBV7-9	NA	TRBJ1-2	TRBD1	CASGTGEGDGYTF	TGTGCCAGCGGGACAGGAGAGGGGGATGGCTACACCTTC
TRBV29-1	few	TRBJ2-7	NA	CSVGLRAPYEQYF	TGCAGCGTTGGTCTCAGGGCTCCCTACGAGCAGTACTTC
TRBV3-1	few	TRBJ2-1	TRBD2	CASSPTSGINNEQFF	TGTGCCAGCAGCCCGACTAGCGGGATAAACAATGAGCAGTTCTTC
TRBV4-1	NA	TRBJ2-3	TRBD2	CASSSRLAGLVDTQYF	TGCGCCAGCAGCTCCCGTCTAGCGGGATTGGTAGATACGCAGTATTTT
TRBV3-1	few	TRBJ2-5	NA	CASSQERLETQYF	TGTGCCAGCAGCCAAGAGAGACTAGAGACCCAGTACTTC
TRBV4-3	few	TRBJ2-3	TRBD1	CASSLNLGQGSDTQYF	TGCGCCAGCAGCTTAAACCTCGGACAGGGATCGGATACGCAGTATTTT
TRBV28	few	TRBJ1-2	TRBD1	CATGGLGWDGYTF	TGTGCCACAGGGGGGTTAGGTTGGGATGGCTACACCTTC
TRBV6-1	NA	TRBJ2-7	TRBD2	CASSAPLAGVTNEQYF	TGTGCCAGCAGTGCGCCGCTAGCGGGAGTGACGAACGAGCAGTACTTC
TRBV5-1	few	TRBJ1-1	NA	CASSLGWTENTEAFF	TGCGCCAGCAGCTTGGGCTGGACAGAGAACACTGAAGCTTTCTTT
TRBV20-1	few	TRBJ1-1	TRBD1	CSARDHFGTGSMNTEAFF	TGCAGTGCTAGAGATCATTTTGGGACAGGGAGCATGAACACTGAAGCTTTCTTT
TRBV28	NA	TRBJ2-3	NA	CASSSPGPSTDTQYF	TGTGCCAGCAGTTCCCCGGGACCTAGCACAGATACGCAGTATTTT
TRBV24-1	NA	TRBJ2-1	NA	CATSRGGGAPYNEQFF	TGTGCCACCTCACGGGGAGGGGGCGCGCCCTACAATGAGCAGTTCTTC
TRBV4-1	NA	TRBJ2-5	NA	CASSQGYSKQYF	TGCGCCAGCAGCCAAGGGTACTCAAAGCAGTACTTC
TRBV3-1	few	TRBJ2-1	NA	CASSRGTDAGREQLF	TGTGCCAGCAGCCGCGGGACAGACGCAGGTCGTGAGCAGCTCTTC
TRBV5-1	NA	TRBJ2-5	TRBD2	CASSLAPTSDKETQYF	TGCGCCAGCAGCTTGGCCCCCACTAGCGACAAAGAGACCCAGTACTTC
TRBV7-9	NA	TRBJ2-5	TRBD1	CASRGTGARETQYF	TGTGCCAGCAGGGGAACAGGGGCACGGGAGACCCAGTACTTC
TRBV11-2	NA	TRBJ2-1	NA	CASSGILGRGRGDEQFF	TGTGCCAGCAGCGGTATCCTTGGTCGGGGGAGAGGCGATGAGCAGTTCTTC
TRBV7-9	NA	TRBJ2-7	NA	CASSLGGSVPPYEQYF	TGTGCCAGCAGCTTAGGGGGTTCCGTCCCTCCCTACGAGCAGTACTTC
TRBV10-3	NA	TRBJ2-1	TRBD2	CTISGDGGGSNEQFF	TGTACCATCAGCGGGGACGGGGGAGGGAGCAATGAGCAGTTCTTC
TRBV7-9	NA	TRBJ1-2	NA	CASSLAAGTYGYTF	TGTGCCAGCAGCTTAGCAGCAGGGACCTATGGCTACACCTTC
TRBV10-3	NA	TRBJ2-1	TRBD2	CAIKVGLAGSLRQNEQFF	TGTGCCATCAAGGTAGGACTAGCGGGATCGTTAAGGCAAAATGAGCAGTTCTTC
TRBV6-1	few	TRBJ2-5	TRBD2	CASSDVREQYF	TGTGCCAGCAGTGATGTGCGGGAGCAGTACTTC
TRBV27	NA	TRBJ2-1	NA	CASSSALDNEQFF	TGTGCCAGCAGTTCAGCTCTCGACAATGAGCAGTTCTTC
TRBV27	NA	TRBJ2-5	TRBD2	CASSLYPAGSYKSETQYF	TGTGCCAGCAGTTTATACCCAGCGGGAAGTTATAAATCGGAGACCCAGTACTTC
TRBV10-3	NA	TRBJ2-1	TRBD2	CAISVGGGVSDNEQFF	TGTGCCATCAGTGTCGGCGGGGGAGTTTCAGACAATGAGCAGTTCTTC
TRBV7-9	NA	TRBJ2-5	NA	CASSLGDSPVEETQYF	TGTGCCAGCAGCTTAGGTGACAGCCCGGTCGAAGAGACCCAGTACTTC
TRBV18	few	TRBJ2-5	TRBD1	CASSPDRGLGETQYF	TGTGCCAGCTCACCCGACAGGGGGCTGGGGGAGACCCAGTACTTC
TRBV11-2	NA	TRBJ2-7	TRBD2	CASSGGLAGLSYEQYF	TGTGCCAGCAGCGGCGGACTAGCGGGATTATCCTACGAGCAGTACTTC
TRBV20-1	NA	TRBJ2-7	NA	CSASQAFSYEQYF	TGCAGTGCTAGTCAGGCCTTCTCCTACGAGCAGTACTTC
TRBV14	NA	TRBJ2-7	NA	CASSQVNSGYEQYF	TGTGCCAGCAGCCAGGTCAATTCCGGGTACGAGCAGTACTTC